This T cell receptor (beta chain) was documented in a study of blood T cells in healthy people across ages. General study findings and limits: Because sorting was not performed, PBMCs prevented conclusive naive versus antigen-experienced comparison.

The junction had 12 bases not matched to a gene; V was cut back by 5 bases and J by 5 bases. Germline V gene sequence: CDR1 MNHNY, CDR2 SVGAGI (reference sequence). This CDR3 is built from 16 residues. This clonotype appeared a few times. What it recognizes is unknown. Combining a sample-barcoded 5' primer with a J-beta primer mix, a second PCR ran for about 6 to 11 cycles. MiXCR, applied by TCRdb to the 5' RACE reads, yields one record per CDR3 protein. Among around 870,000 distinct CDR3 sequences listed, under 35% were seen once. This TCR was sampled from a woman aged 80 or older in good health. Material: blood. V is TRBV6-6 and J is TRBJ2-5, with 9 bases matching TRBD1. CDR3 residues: CASSAAGQGRSETQYF. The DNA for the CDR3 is TGTGCCAGCAGTGCGGCGGGACAGGGAAGATCGGAGACCCAGTACTTC.